These T cell receptor beta chains were read from a single sample in a study of PD-1 blockade in classical Hodgkin lymphoma. The assay was immunoSEQ multiplex PCR, and TCRdb's table has in-frame clones only and misses some. Among fewer than 100,000 clones, 80% to 95% were seen once, and the ten largest hold 2.5% to 3.5%. Specimen: peripheral blood mononuclear cells (PBMCs), collected at baseline. All receptors come from a human donor with classical Hodgkin lymphoma. The conserved cysteine and the conserved F or W are not part of the CDR3 here. A D gene is named only where the DNA matches it firmly.

d_call j_call v_call cdr3_aa
NA TRBJ2-5 TRBV19 ASSIRGAGLQETQY
TRBD2 TRBJ2-5 TRBV28 ASSETGGGRTQY
NA TRBJ1-1 TRBV21-1 ASSIETGLNTEAF
TRBD2 TRBJ2-2 TRBV30 AWSRASGRGGTGELF
TRBD1 TRBJ1-5 TRBV27 ASSPGQGNQPQH
NA TRBJ2-7 TRBV11-2 ASSSGYEQY
NA TRBJ2-7 TRBV5-1 ASSRTDYEQY
TRBD1 TRBJ1-2 TRBV6-1 ASRKTGVIGGYT
NA TRBJ2-5 TRBV28 ASSPELRLTETQY
NA TRBJ2-1 TRBV2 ASSLFPQTASYNEQF
TRBD2 TRBJ2-3 TRBV27 ASREGWAGATQY
NA TRBJ2-2 TRBV27 ASSLGDTDTGELF
NA TRBJ1-1 TRBV6-1 ASSDLGTNTEAF
TRBD2 TRBJ2-1 TRBV7-6 ASSLGGGRIVNNEQF
NA TRBJ1-5 TRBV5-1 ASSLEGRNQPQH
NA TRBJ2-2 TRBV19 ASTDQLRSGTGELF
NA TRBJ2-7 TRBV5-1 ASSFNGGDYEQY
NA TRBJ1-1 TRBV30 AWSVSGVAF
NA TRBJ1-6 TRBV5-6 ASSLGPAYNSPLH
NA TRBJ2-2 TRBV9 ASSLRGATTGELF
NA TRBJ2-3 TRBV10-3 AIKPGGVGTDTQY
TRBD2 TRBJ2-2 TRBV7-9 ASSPGLAYTGELF
NA TRBJ2-1 TRBV5-1 ASSFRTNSLYNEQF
NA TRBJ1-5 TRBV6-5 ASSRGYDQPQH
NA TRBJ2-5 TRBV28 ASSPGGKQGQETQY
TRBD1 TRBJ2-7 TRBV7-9 ASRDRGSYEQY
NA TRBJ2-7 TRBV28 ASSLLQAPEQY
NA TRBJ2-7 TRBV6-5 ASSDLGTPRGQY
NA TRBJ1-1 TRBV10-1 ASKGFNTEAF
TRBD2 TRBJ2-7 TRBV28 ASWEGITGSEQY
NA TRBJ2-3 TRBV30 AWRLKAADTQY
TRBD1 TRBJ1-4 TRBV6-1 ASSAGTGGGEKLF
TRBD2 TRBJ2-2 TRBV5-4 ASSLGLAGGPGELF
TRBD1 TRBJ2-3 TRBV25-1 ASSGNRGFYTDTQY
TRBD1 TRBJ1-3 TRBV6-1 ASSERTGVAGNTIY
NA TRBJ2-7 TRBV25-1 ASSEGGLSPFEQY
NA TRBJ2-7 TRBV14 ASSQGRGVLQYEQY
NA TRBJ2-7 TRBV6-5 ASTPASGFSEQY
TRBD2 TRBJ2-2 TRBV5-1 ASSLGQVVRTSENTGELF
TRBD1 TRBJ2-3 TRBV6-4 ASSRQGADTQY
TRBD2 TRBJ2-7 TRBV9 ASSPVPGGWHEQY
NA TRBJ1-4 TRBV7-8 ASSLRGAAEKLF
TRBD2 TRBJ2-1 TRBV10-1 ASSQLAGSYNEQF
TRBD1 TRBJ1-2 TRBV28 ASRKGQDLGYT
NA TRBJ2-5 TRBV25-1 ASSTGPSWAGTQY
TRBD1 TRBJ2-2 TRBV9 ASSNNRGTNTGELF
TRBD1 TRBJ1-3 TRBV18 ASSHTGTGRMNSGNTIY
NA TRBJ2-5 TRBV21-1 AGLLIPGETQY
NA TRBJ1-2 TRBV5-4 ASSRNLLGYT
TRBD2 TRBJ2-7 TRBV6-5 ASSYTSGSHEQY
TRBD1 TRBJ1-1 TRBV7-8 ASSSDRLAEAF